This TCR beta chain was captured in a study of early T cells in non-severe SARS-CoV-2 infection. Study details: Sequencing was performed on bulk RNA from unsorted whole blood, leaving chains unpaired.

The table lists this clonotype with a few counts. No antigen is known for it. The study's findings and limits: Anti-spike CD8 responses were favored by VDJdb matching, which missed private and CD4 specificities.

J gave up 8 bases and V 5 bases, and 2 bases lay outside the gene matches. The CDR3 totals 13 residues. CDR1 and CDR2 from the germline V gene are SGHTA and FQGTGA. cDNA molecules, individually, were tagged with unique molecular identifiers. TCRdb ran MiXCR on the 5' RACE reads and lists one entry per CDR3 protein. In the table there are about 72,000 distinct CDR3 sequences, around 10% of which are singletons. The V call is TRBV7-3, the J call TRBJ1-6; 8 bases agree with TRBD1. Here the sequenced sample was whole blood, taken at baseline. The receptor was derived from an adult who was a healthcare worker with PCR-confirmed SARS-CoV-2 infection or an uninfected control (not recorded which). The CDR3, as DNA: TGTGCCAGCAGCAAGACAGGGGATTCACCCCTCCACTTT. Amino acid sequence: CASSKTGDSPLHF.